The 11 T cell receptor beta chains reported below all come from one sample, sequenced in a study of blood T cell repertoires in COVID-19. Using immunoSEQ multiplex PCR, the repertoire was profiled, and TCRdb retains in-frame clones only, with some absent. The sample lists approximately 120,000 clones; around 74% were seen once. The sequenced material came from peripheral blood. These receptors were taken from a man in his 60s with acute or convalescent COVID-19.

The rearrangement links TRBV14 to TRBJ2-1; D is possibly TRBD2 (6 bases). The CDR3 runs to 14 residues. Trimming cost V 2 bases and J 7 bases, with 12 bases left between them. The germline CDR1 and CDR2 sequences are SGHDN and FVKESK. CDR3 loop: CASSQHLAGNEQFF. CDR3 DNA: TGTGCCAGCAGCCAACACCTCGCGGGGAATGAGCAGTTCTTC. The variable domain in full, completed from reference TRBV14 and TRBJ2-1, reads EAGVTQFPSHSVIEKGQTVTLRCDPISGHDNLYWYRRVMGKEIKFLLHFVKESKQDESGMPNNRFLAERTGGTYSTLKVQPAELEDSGVYFCASSQHLAGNEQFFGPGTRLTVL.

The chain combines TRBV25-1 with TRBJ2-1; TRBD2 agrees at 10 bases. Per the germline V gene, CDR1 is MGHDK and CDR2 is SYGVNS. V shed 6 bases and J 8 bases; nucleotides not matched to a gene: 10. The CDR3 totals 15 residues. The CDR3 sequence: CASRVAGGPLDEQFF. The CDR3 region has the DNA TGTGCCAGCAGGGTAGCGGGAGGTCCCTTGGATGAGCAGTTCTTC.

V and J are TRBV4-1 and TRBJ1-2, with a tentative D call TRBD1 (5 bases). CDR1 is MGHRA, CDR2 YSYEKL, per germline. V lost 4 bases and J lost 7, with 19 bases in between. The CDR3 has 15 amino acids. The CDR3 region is CASSLGFGRVAGYTF. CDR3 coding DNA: TGCGCCAGCAGCCTAGGTTTTGGCAGGGTGGCTGGCTACACCTTC.

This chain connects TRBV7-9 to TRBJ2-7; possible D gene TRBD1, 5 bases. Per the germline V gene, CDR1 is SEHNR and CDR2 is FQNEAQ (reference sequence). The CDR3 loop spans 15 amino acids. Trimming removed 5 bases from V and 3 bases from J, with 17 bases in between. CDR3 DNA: TGTGCCAGCAGCAAAGGACACAATGGTCGCTACGAGCAGTACTTC. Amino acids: CASSKGHNGRYEQYF.

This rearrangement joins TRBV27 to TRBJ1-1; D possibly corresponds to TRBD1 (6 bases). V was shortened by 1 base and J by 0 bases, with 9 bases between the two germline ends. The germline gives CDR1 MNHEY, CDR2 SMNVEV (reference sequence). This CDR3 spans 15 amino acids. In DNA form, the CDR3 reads TGTGCCAGCAGTTTATTGGGGGCAATGAACACTGAAGCTTTCTTT. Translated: CASSLLGAMNTEAFF.

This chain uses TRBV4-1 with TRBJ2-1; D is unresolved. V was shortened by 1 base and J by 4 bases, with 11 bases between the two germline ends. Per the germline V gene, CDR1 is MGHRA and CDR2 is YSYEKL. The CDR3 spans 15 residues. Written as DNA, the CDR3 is TGCGCCAGCAGCCAAGTTTTCGACTCGTACAATGAGCAGTTCTTC. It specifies CASSQVFDSYNEQFF.

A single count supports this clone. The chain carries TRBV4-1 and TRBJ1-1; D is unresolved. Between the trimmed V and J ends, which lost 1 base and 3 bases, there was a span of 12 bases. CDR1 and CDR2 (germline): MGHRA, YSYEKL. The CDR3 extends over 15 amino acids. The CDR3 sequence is CASSQAVREYTEAFF. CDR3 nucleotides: TGCGCCAGCAGCCAAGCGGTTCGGGAGTACACTGAAGCTTTCTTT.

CDR3 DNA: TGTGCCTGGAGTGTATCACAAAAATATGGCTACACCTTC. Encoded protein: CAWSVSQKYGYTF. V is TRBV30 and J is TRBJ1-2, with D unclear. Looked up from germline, CDR1 is GTSNPN and CDR2 is SVGIG (reference sequence). The CDR3 is 13 amino acids. The V and J ends lost 0 bases and 5 bases respectively, with 10 bases between them.

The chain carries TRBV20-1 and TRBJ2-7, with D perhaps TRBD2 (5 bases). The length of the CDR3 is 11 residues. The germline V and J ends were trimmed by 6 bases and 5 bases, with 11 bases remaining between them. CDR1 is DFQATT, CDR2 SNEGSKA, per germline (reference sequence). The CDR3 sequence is CSAFVRDEQYF. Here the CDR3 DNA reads TGCAGTGCGTTCGTGAGGGACGAGCAGTACTTC.

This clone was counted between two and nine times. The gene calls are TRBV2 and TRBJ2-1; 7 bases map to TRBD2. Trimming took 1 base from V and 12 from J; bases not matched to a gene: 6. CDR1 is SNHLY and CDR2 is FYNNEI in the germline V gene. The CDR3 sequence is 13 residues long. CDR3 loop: CASSEDPGGGQFF. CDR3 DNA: TGTGCCAGCAGTGAAGACCCAGGCGGGGGGCAGTTCTTC.

The CDR3 region is CASSPTGSNQPQHF. In nucleotides, the CDR3 is TGTGCCAGCAGCCCTACAGGAAGCAATCAGCCCCAGCATTTT. This chain uses TRBV6-6 with TRBJ1-5; tentative D call: TRBD1 (5 bases). The germline V and J ends were trimmed by 6 bases and 1 base, with 10 bases remaining between them. This CDR3 comprises 14 residues. In germline, CDR1 is MNHNY, CDR2 SVGAGI (reference sequence).